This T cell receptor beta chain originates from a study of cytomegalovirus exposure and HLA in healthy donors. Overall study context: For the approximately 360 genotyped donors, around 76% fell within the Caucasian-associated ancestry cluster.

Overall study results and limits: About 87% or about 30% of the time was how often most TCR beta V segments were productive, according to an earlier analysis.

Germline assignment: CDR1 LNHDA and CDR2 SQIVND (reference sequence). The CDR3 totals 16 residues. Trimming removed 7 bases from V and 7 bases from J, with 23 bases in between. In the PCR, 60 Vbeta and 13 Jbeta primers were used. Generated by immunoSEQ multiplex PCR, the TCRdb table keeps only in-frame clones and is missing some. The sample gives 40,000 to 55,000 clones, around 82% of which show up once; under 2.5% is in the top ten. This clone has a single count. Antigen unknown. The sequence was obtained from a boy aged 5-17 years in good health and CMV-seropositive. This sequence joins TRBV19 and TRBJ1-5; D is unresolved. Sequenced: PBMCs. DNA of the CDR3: TGTGCCAGTAAGCGGGGATTGGGCCGGGCGGGACAGCCCCAGCATTTT. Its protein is CASKRGLGRAGQPQHF.